The 20 T cell receptor beta chains below come from one sample, sequenced in a study of T cells in Graves' hyperthyroidism and ophthalmopathy. Amplified regions were TCR beta CDR3 sequences from RNA transcripts. With the HTBI primer set, the TCR CDR3 went through a first round of RT-PCR. TCRdb recomputed calls from the multiplex PCR reads with MiXCR, one row per CDR3 protein. Found here are 350,000 or so distinct CDR3 sequences, 15% to 20% of them singletons; the top ten hold 45% to 55%. The sequencing input was blood. These receptors were collected from a woman aged 45-59 years with Graves' hyperthyroidism.

This clonotype was counted at least ten times. The V gene is TRBV7-2, the J gene TRBJ1-2; 8 bases align to TRBD1. Germline assignment: CDR1 SGHTA and CDR2 FQGNSA. After removal of 4 bases from V and 8 bases from J, the junction contained 3 bases not matched to a gene. This CDR3 comprises 12 residues. The CDR3 region is CASSSWTGGYTF. The CDR3, as DNA: TGTGCCAGCAGCTCGTGGACAGGGGGCTACACCTTC.

This clonotype was seen repeatedly, ten times or more. The V call is TRBV7-6, the J call TRBJ2-5; TRBD2 agrees at 8 bases. Looked up from germline, CDR1 is SGHVS and CDR2 is FNYEAQ. The trim removed 2 bases at V and 5 bases at J, leaving 10 bases unmatched. This CDR3 region has 16 residues. The CDR3 here is CASSLTASVAGETQYF. CDR3 sequence (DNA): TGTGCCAGCAGCTTAACTGCCTCGGTAGCGGGGGAGACCCAGTACTTC.

This clonotype was counted between two and nine times. The CDR3: CASSLSTGKGYTF. CDR3 coding DNA: TGTGCCAGCAGCTTAAGTACAGGAAAGGGCTACACCTTC. V gene TRBV7-3 combines with J gene TRBJ1-2; D possibly corresponds to TRBD1 (5 bases). Trimming pared 1 base from V and 8 bases from J, leaving 11 bases between. Per the germline V gene, CDR1 is SGHTA and CDR2 is FQGTGA. The CDR3 sequence is 13 residues long.

Ten or more counts support this clonotype. V is TRBV11-2 and J is TRBJ2-1; possibly TRBD2 for D (6 bases). This CDR3 has 15 amino acids. From germline, CDR1 is SGHAT and CDR2 FQNNGV. The germline V and J ends were trimmed by 1 base and 5 bases, with 12 bases remaining between them. The CDR3 reads CASSLGGTANNEQFF. CDR3 DNA: TGTGCCAGCAGCTTAGGCGGGACGGCCAACAATGAGCAGTTCTTC.

The chain joins TRBV19 to TRBJ2-5; D perhaps matches TRBD1 (6 bases). The V end was cut by 4 bases, the J end by 2 bases, with 8 bases between. Looked up from germline, CDR1 is LNHDA and CDR2 is SQIVND (reference sequence). This CDR3 is 13 amino acids long. The CDR3 loop reads CASSTTGQETQYF. The CDR3 bases are TGTGCCAGTAGTACCACAGGGCAAGAGACCCAGTACTTC.

The J gene is TRBJ2-7, the V gene TRBV7-8; perhaps TRBD1 as D (6 bases). The V end lost 4 bases, the J end lost 3 bases, and 13 bases lay between the germline ends. Germline values: CDR1 SGHVS, CDR2 FQNEAQ. The CDR3 length is 14 residues. The CDR3: CASSSTQTGYEQYV. In DNA, the CDR3 is TGTGCCAGCAGCTCCACTCAGACAGGCTACGAGCAGTACGTC.

The chain employs TRBV12-3 or TRBV12-4 and TRBJ2-1; perhaps TRBD2 as D (7 bases). Trimming shortened V by 8 bases and J by 8 bases, and 22 bases separated the two germline ends. This CDR3 has 15 amino acids. The CDR3 loop is CASSFGGRVRDEQFF. The DNA of the CDR3 is TGTGCCAGCTCGTTCGGGGGGCGGGTTCGGGATGAGCAGTTCTTC.

This chain connects TRBV7-9 to TRBJ2-1; 14 bases agree with TRBD2. The CDR3 is made up of 14 amino acids. J lost 9 bases, V lost 6 bases, and 4 bases had no gene match. Germline lookup yields CDR1 SEHNR and CDR2 FQNEAQ (reference sequence). CDR3 nucleotides: TGTGCCAGCAGATCAGGACTAGCGGGAGGTGAGCAGTTCTTC. This encodes CASRSGLAGGEQFF.

The table lists this clonotype with many counts. This chain joins TRBV7-8 and TRBJ1-2; D gene uncertain. Trimming stripped 2 bases from V and 0 bases from J, with 7 bases between. Germline V gene sequence: CDR1 SGHVS, CDR2 FQNEAQ. This CDR3 comprises 14 residues. CDR3: CASSLSSSNYGYTF. The CDR3 DNA reads TGTGCCAGCAGCTTATCTTCCTCTAACTATGGCTACACCTTC.

This clonotype was observed at least ten times. V and J are TRBV5-1 and TRBJ1-1; tentatively, D is TRBD1 (6 bases). The CDR3 is 13 amino acids. V was clipped by 5 bases and J by 4 bases, with 12 bases between them. The germline V gene has CDR1 SGHRS and CDR2 YFSETQ. The CDR3: CASRSQGTTEAFF. DNA of the CDR3: TGCGCCAGCAGGAGCCAGGGGACCACTGAAGCTTTCTTT.

J is TRBJ2-2 and V is TRBV9; 7 nucleotides line up with TRBD2. After removal of 4 bases from V and 4 bases from J, the junction contained 7 bases not matched to a gene. The CDR3 has 15 residues. Looked up from germline, CDR1 is SGDLS and CDR2 is YYNGEE. This chain's CDR3 is CASSSWVAGTGELFF. In DNA form, the CDR3 reads TGTGCCAGCAGCTCCTGGGTAGCGGGCACCGGGGAGCTGTTTTTT.

This clonotype was detected many times. The chain employs TRBV11-2 and TRBJ2-7; D not resolved. The CDR3 length is 12 residues. Germline V CDR1 and CDR2: SGHAT, FQNNGV. V was cut by 4 bases and J by 2 bases, with 6 bases left in between. The CDR3 reads CASSSQAYEQYV. The CDR3 region has the DNA TGTGCCAGCAGCTCCCAGGCCTACGAGCAGTACGTC.

This clonotype has ten or more counts. The genes are TRBV12-3 or TRBV12-4 and TRBJ1-3; D ambiguous. With 0 bases removed from V and 4 bases from J, the gap between germline ends came to 10 bases. The CDR3 extends over 15 amino acids. CDR3 nucleotides: TGTGCCAGCAGTTTAGCTGAACTGGGGGGAAACACCATATATTTT. The encoded protein is CASSLAELGGNTIYF.

This clonotype occurred many times. The V gene is TRBV18, the J gene TRBJ2-5; 11 bases are a match to TRBD2. The CDR3 runs 15 residues. Germline lookup yields CDR1 KGHSH and CDR2 LQKENI. V gave up 4 bases and J gave up 3 bases; unmatched junction bases: 4. The CDR3 here is CASSRLTSGEETQYF. CDR3 nucleotide sequence: TGTGCCAGCTCACGCCTGACTAGCGGGGAAGAGACCCAGTACTTC.

In this sample, this clonotype turned up many times. The CDR3 DNA reads as TGTGCCAGCAGTTTAGGTGAGGGGACGAACTATGGCTACACCTTC. Protein product: CASSLGEGTNYGYTF. The chain uses TRBV28 and TRBJ1-2; the D gene is possibly TRBD1 (5 bases). Germline V gives CDR1 MDHEN, CDR2 SYDVKM. The germline V and J ends were trimmed by 2 bases and 2 bases, with 12 bases remaining between them. The CDR3 has 15 amino acids.

This clonotype was picked up many times. The rearrangement joins TRBV11-1 to TRBJ2-2; D gene uncertain. Between the trimmed V and J ends, which lost 5 bases and 6 bases, there was a span of 13 bases. Germline lookup yields CDR1 SGHAT and CDR2 FQDESV (reference sequence). The length of the CDR3 is 14 residues. CDR3 sequence reads: CASSDQRASGELFF. The CDR3 coding sequence is TGTGCCAGCAGCGACCAGCGAGCATCCGGGGAGCTGTTTTTT. The whole variable domain, filled in from reference TRBV11-1 and TRBJ2-2, reads EAEVAQSPRYKITEKSQAVAFWCDPISGHATLYWYRQILGQGPELLVQFQDESVVDDSQLPKDRFSAERLKGVDSTLKIQPAELGDSAMYLCASSDQRASGELFFGEGSRLTVL.

This chain uses TRBV7-9 with TRBJ2-7; TRBD1 matches 8 bases. Germline V lookup: CDR1 SEHNR, CDR2 FQNEAQ (reference sequence). This CDR3 has 14 amino acids. The J segment lost 3 bases and the V segment lost 5 bases, leaving 6 bases of the junction unmatched. The DNA for the CDR3 is TGTGCCAGCAGCCACCGGGACAGGAACTACGAGCAGTACTTC. Residues: CASSHRDRNYEQYF.

The genes are TRBV6-1 and TRBJ1-6, with D possibly being TRBD1 (6 bases). The germline CDR1 and CDR2 sequences are MNHNS and SASEGT. CDR3 length: 15 amino acids. V was shortened by 6 bases and J by 4 bases, with 13 bases between the two germline ends. In nucleotides, the CDR3 is TGTGCCAGCAGGGGACGACAGGATTATAATTCACCCCTCCACTTT. Protein product: CASRGRQDYNSPLHF.

The table lists this clonotype with a count of one. CDR3 coding DNA: TGTGCCAGCAGCTTATTCGGGGGGCCTGAGCAGTTCTTC. Amino acids: CASSLFGGPEQFF. V gene TRBV13 combines with J gene TRBJ2-1; the D gene is possibly TRBD2 (7 bases). Trimming shortened V by 2 bases and J by 9 bases, and 11 bases separated the two germline ends. The germline V gene encodes CDR1 PRHDT and CDR2 FYEKMQ (reference sequence). This CDR3 has 13 residues.

V usage is TRBV28 and J usage is TRBJ1-6; D may be TRBD1 (5 bases). CDR3 length equals 12 residues. The germline V and J ends were trimmed by 10 bases and 11 bases, with 15 bases remaining between them. Germline loops: CDR1 MDHEN, CDR2 SYDVKM. The chain's CDR3 is CAIREGTPPLHF. CDR3 sequence (DNA): TGTGCCATCAGGGAAGGTACTCCACCCCTCCACTTT.